These T cell receptor beta chains were read from a single sample in a study of response to subunit inactivated influenza vaccine. MiXCR was run by TCRdb on the RT-PCR reads, yielding one entry per CDR3 protein. In the table there are about 540,000 distinct CDR3 sequences, approximately 24% of which are singletons. These same data were also listed under a study on T cells expressing NK-cell markers.

The sequencing used CD4+ T cells sorted from PBMCs, collected roughly 12 days after vaccination. The origin of the receptors is a man in his forties or fifties who received an inactivated influenza vaccine. Each CDR3 is given with its conserved first and last residue. D genes are given only for firm matches. A row's size may be missing; if present it is once, few, many or a size class.

clone size	V gene	D gene	J gene	CDR3 protein	CDR3 DNA
once	TRBV10-2	TRBD2	TRBJ2-1	CASTRSGGYYNEQFF	TGCGCCAGCACTCGAAGCGGGGGCTATTACAATGAGCAGTTCTTC
.	TRBV5-6	TRBD2	TRBJ2-3	CASSRGLARTDTQYF	TGTGCCAGCAGCAGGGGACTAGCGAGGACAGATACGCAGTATTTT
few	TRBV11-2	.	TRBJ2-7	CASSSRGGGFRESSYEQYF	TGTGCCAGCAGCTCAAGAGGGGGGGGCTTTCGAGAAAGCTCCTACGAGCAGTACTTC
.	TRBV2	.	TRBJ1-2	CASSQKTANYGYTF	TGTGCCAGCAGCCAGAAGACGGCAAACTATGGCTACACCTTC
.	TRBV15	TRBD2	TRBJ2-4	CATSTAGGETKNIQYF	TGTGCCACCAGCACTGCGGGGGGCGAAACCAAAAACATTCAGTACTTC
many	TRBV12-3/TRBV12-4	.	TRBJ2-4	CASSFSGRIMKNIQYF	TGTGCCAGCAGTTTCTCCGGACGGATTATGAAAAACATTCAGTACTTC
many	TRBV20-1	.	TRBJ1-5	CSARRTGRDQPQHF	TGCAGTGCTAGAAGAACAGGGAGGGATCAGCCCCAGCATTTT
.	TRBV3-1	.	TRBJ1-1	CASSQGRTMNTEAFF	TGTGCCAGCAGCCAAGGCAGGACCATGAACACTGAAGCTTTCTTT
.	TRBV9	.	TRBJ2-7	CASSVEGGTGEQYF	TGTGCCAGCAGCGTAGAGGGGGGTACGGGCGAGCAGTACTTC
.	TRBV24-1	.	TRBJ1-2	CATSSGTYGYTF	TGTGCCACCAGTTCAGGGACCTATGGCTACACCTTC
few	TRBV12-3/TRBV12-4	.	TRBJ2-4	CASSLDPGGYLAKNIQYF	TGTGCCAGCAGTTTAGACCCCGGGGGCTACTTAGCCAAAAACATTCAGTACTTC
.	TRBV10-2	.	TRBJ2-3	CASRPGTGGADTQYF	TGCGCCAGCAGACCCGGGACTGGAGGGGCCGATACGCAGTATTTT
.	TRBV12-3/TRBV12-4	TRBD1	TRBJ1-1	CASTQQGAPEAFF	TGTGCCAGCACTCAACAGGGGGCTCCTGAAGCTTTCTTT
few	TRBV20-1	TRBD1	TRBJ2-7	CSAFGQGREQYF	TGCAGTGCTTTCGGACAGGGGCGGGAGCAGTACTTC
few	TRBV5-1	TRBD1	TRBJ2-5	CASSLAGTGEKTQYF	TGCGCCAGCAGCTTGGCCGGGACAGGGGAAAAGACCCAGTACTTC
.	TRBV12-3/TRBV12-4	.	TRBJ2-2	CASALGQNTGELFF	TGTGCCAGCGCCCTCGGACAGAACACCGGGGAGCTGTTTTTT
.	TRBV4-3	TRBD2	TRBJ2-1	CASSQESGAYNEQFF	TGCGCCAGCAGCCAAGAAAGCGGGGCCTACAATGAGCAGTTCTTC
few	TRBV27	TRBD2	TRBJ2-5	CASSLEASGRQTQYF	TGTGCCAGCAGTTTGGAGGCTAGCGGGAGACAGACCCAGTACTTC
few	TRBV12-3/TRBV12-4	.	TRBJ1-1	CASSLGGRKAFF	TGTGCCAGCAGTTTGGGAGGACGGAAAGCTTTCTTT
few	TRBV11-2	TRBD1	TRBJ2-6	CASSFLQGARGANVLTF	TGTGCCAGCAGCTTTCTACAGGGGGCGCGTGGGGCCAACGTCCTGACTTTC
few	TRBV15	.	TRBJ2-5	CATSRDLGETQYF	TGTGCCACCAGCAGAGATTTGGGGGAGACCCAGTACTTC
.	TRBV5-1	.	TRBJ2-1	CASSNARSSYNEQFF	TGCGCCAGCAGTAACGCAAGGAGCTCCTACAATGAGCAGTTCTTC
few	TRBV20-1	.	TRBJ2-7	CSARAPGSSYEQYF	TGCAGTGCTAGAGCCCCAGGGTCCTCCTACGAGCAGTACTTC